This T cell receptor (beta chain) was documented in a study of human T cells and chemical hapten exposure (dated by TCRdb to 2020 to 2022). Looking at the study overall: For sensitization, 2% DPC in acetone was applied to a 2 cm by 2 cm area of upper inner arm skin. Weekly therapeutic DPC doses were additionally applied to the scalp of patients throughout the roughly 22-week study period. Patch testing was done on the upper back using Finn chambers containing 0.01% DPC, and results were scored after 6 days according to International Contact Dermatitis Research Group standards. The patient cohort, mostly female, included alopecia areata with under or over 50% scalp involvement, alopecia totalis and alopecia universalis. Libraries were pooled for sequencing, and per-sample TCR yields varied mainly because of small differences in library volumes within the pool. The study tracked peripheral blood TCR repertoire changes in vivo during primary and secondary sensitization to the hapten diphenylcyclopropenone (DPC) in alopecia patients. Patient blood was sampled pre-sensitization (week 0) and at 2, 6 and about 24 weeks after DPC sensitization. Blood for TCR sequencing was provided by twenty-nine alopecia patients at one to four time points (pre-sensitization, 2, 6 and 24 weeks).

What the research found in general, with its limitations: All patients had alopecia, a presumed autoimmune disease, so their immune response might differ from that of healthy individuals. Significantly more large CDR3 similarity clusters were formed by expanded TCRs than by pre-sensitization or healthy control sets, consistent with antigen-driven responses. The number of TCRs above 1 in 1000 frequency did not change with DPC sensitization; there was no evidence of global repertoire structure alterations. Patch test score correlated positively with the number of PT1 expanded TCRs, reaching significance at thresholds 8, 16 and 32 but not at 4. After repeated subsampling, changes were observed in the strength of the expansion versus patch-test correlation and in the threshold at which the correlation became significant.

The germline V and J ends show losses of 1 base and 1 base respectively, and no gene match explains 2 bases of the junction. From cysteine to phenylalanine, the CDR3 is 15 amino acids long. Of the read, only the CDR3 DNA is kept; its 45 bases are in frame from base 1. CDR1 KGHSH and CDR2 LQKENI are derived from the germline V gene. This specimen's time point label, per the study, means: pre-sensitization, week 0. Taken with the paper, the label for treatment or condition translates to: therapeutic diphenylcyclopropenone sensitization with weekly scalp DPC. At each patch-test visit, blood was drawn before the patch test was applied. To be eligible, patients had to be aged 18 to 70, diagnosed with alopecia and judged suitable for DPC therapy, while pregnant patients were excluded. Unfractionated whole blood was collected in Tempus Blood RNA tubes, and total RNA was extracted from that blood. Library prep was done by RACE. The run used a NextSeq 500. During library preparation, unique molecular identifiers were attached to individual cDNA molecules so that TCRs could be counted in a quantitative, reproducible way. From each blood RNA sample, both TCR alpha and TCR beta chains were sequenced. Per the source publication's procedure: A median of approximately 100,000 TCRs per sample was observed, with a range of about 20,000 to 690,600. V, J and CDR3 annotation of the TCR reads was carried out using the Decombinator software suite. Every sample was subsampled to the same number of TCRs (28,000) for the PS versus PT1 abundance plots. Expanded TCRs were defined as absent before sensitization and observed at least eight times at the 2-week time point. TCRdb passed the public sequencing reads through fastp at Q25 and MiXCR, retaining productive beta sequences. When rows share a CDR3 protein, they turn into one entry using the most common DNA and genes. The V and J calls follow TCRdb's processing rather than the paper's. The sample table contains about 120,000 distinct CDR3 sequences; only one count was recorded for around an eighth of them. The leading ten clones occupy around 2.7% of the sample.

This clonotype was detected a few times. Its antigen is still unknown. Per-base qualities were not stored, and no clone one base away is much larger. The receptor was isolated from a woman under 30 with alopecia areata. Some clones in this sample may be carry-over from other donors' samples. The material sequenced was whole blood, taken in connection with sensitization to the hapten diphenylcyclopropenone (DPC). In this chain, TRBV18 is recombined with TRBJ2-7; TRBD1 aligns with 9 central bases. The CDR3 sequence is CASSPRGTGSYEQYF. The nucleotides read TGTGCCAGCTCACCACGAGGGACAGGGTCCTACGAGCAGTACTTC.